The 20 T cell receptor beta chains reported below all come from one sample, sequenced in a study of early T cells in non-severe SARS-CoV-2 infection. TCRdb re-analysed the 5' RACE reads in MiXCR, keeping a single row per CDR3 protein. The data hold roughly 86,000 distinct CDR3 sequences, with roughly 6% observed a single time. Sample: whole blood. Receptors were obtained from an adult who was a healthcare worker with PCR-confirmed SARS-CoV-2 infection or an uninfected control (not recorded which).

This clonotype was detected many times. CDR3 sequence: CASKGNNSPLHF. The CDR3 DNA reads as TGTGCCAGCAAGGGTAATAATTCACCCCTCCACTTT. This rearrangement joins TRBV13 to TRBJ1-6, with D uncertain. Per the germline V gene, CDR1 is PRHDT and CDR2 is FYEKMQ (reference sequence). The CDR3 extends over 12 amino acids. V lost 7 bases and J 5 bases, leaving 6 bases between the germline ends.

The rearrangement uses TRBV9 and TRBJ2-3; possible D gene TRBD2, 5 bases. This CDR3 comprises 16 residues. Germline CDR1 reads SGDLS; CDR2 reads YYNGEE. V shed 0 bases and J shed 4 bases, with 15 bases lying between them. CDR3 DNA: TGTGCCAGCAGCGTAGGAACAAATTGGAGGTCAGATACGCAGTATTTT. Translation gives CASSVGTNWRSDTQYF.

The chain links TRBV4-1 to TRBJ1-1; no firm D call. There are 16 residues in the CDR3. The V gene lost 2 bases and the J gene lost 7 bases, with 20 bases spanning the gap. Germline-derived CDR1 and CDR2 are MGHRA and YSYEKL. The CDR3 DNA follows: TGCGCCAGCAGCCAATCGGAGCGGGTCTTAACGGGTGAAGCTTTCTTT. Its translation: CASSQSERVLTGEAFF.

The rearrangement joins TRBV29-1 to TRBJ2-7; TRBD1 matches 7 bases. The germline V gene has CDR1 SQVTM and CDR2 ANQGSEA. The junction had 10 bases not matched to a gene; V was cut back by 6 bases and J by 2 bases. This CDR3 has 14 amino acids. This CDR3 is CSVRDRDNAYEQYF. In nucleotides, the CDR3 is TGCAGCGTACGTGACAGGGATAACGCCTACGAGCAGTACTTC.

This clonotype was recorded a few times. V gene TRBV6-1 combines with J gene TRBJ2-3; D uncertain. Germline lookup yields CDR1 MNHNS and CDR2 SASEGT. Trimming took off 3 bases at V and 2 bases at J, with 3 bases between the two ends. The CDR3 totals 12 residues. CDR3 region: CASSDFTDTQYF. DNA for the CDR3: TGTGCCAGCAGTGACTTCACAGATACGCAGTATTTT.

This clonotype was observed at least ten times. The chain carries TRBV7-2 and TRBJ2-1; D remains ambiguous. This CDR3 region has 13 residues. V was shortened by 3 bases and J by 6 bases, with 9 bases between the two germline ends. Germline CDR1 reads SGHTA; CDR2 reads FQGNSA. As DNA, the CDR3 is TGTGCCAGCAGCTTTCGGATGTCCAATGAGCAGTTCTTC. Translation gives CASSFRMSNEQFF. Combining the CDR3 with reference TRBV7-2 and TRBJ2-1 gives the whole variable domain GAGVSQSPSNKVTEKGKDVELRCDPISGHTALYWYRQSLGQGLEFLIYFQGNSAPDKSGLPSDRFSAERTGGSVSTLTIQRTQQEDSAVYLCASSFRMSNEQFFGPGTRLTVL.

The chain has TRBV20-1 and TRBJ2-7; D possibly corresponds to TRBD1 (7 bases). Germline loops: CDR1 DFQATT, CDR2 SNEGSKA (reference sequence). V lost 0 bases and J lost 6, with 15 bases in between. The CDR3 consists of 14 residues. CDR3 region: CSARDGQGDSEQYF. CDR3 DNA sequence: TGCAGTGCTAGAGATGGGCAGGGGGACTCCGAGCAGTACTTC.

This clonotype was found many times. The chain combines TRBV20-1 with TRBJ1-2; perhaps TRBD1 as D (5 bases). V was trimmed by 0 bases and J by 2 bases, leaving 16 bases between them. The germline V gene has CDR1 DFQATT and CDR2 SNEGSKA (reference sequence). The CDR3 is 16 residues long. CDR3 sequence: CSARDGTMGPNYGYTF. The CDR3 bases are TGCAGTGCTAGAGATGGGACTATGGGGCCAAACTATGGCTACACCTTC.

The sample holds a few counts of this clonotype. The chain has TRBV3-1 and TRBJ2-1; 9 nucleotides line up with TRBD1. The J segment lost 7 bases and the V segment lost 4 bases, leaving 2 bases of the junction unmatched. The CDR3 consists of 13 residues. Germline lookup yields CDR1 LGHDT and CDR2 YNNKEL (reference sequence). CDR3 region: CASSLGTGNEQFF. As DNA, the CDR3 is TGTGCCAGCAGCCTTGGGACAGGGAATGAGCAGTTCTTC.

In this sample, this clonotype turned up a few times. The CDR3 DNA follows: TGTGCCACCAAACCGGGGGTTTTGGGCGAGCAGTACTTC. It is translated as CATKPGVLGEQYF. The chain links TRBV6-6 to TRBJ2-7; D perhaps matches TRBD2 (6 bases). This CDR3 is built from 13 residues. Germline values: CDR1 MNHNY, CDR2 SVGAGI (reference sequence). V was shortened by 10 bases and J by 6 bases, with 19 bases between the two germline ends.

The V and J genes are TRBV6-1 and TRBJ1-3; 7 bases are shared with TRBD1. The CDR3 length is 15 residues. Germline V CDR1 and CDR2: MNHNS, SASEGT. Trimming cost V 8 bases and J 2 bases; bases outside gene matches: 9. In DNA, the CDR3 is TGTGCCAGCGGTGGAGGGGGCGCGCCTGGAAACACCATATATTTT. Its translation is CASGGGGAPGNTIYF.

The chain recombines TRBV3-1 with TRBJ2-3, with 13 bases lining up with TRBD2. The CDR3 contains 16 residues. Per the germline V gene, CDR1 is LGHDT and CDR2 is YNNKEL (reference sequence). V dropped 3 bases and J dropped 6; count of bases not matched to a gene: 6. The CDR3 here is CASSHTSGGARDTQYF. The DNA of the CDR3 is TGTGCCAGCAGCCATACTAGCGGGGGGGCGAGGGATACGCAGTATTTT.

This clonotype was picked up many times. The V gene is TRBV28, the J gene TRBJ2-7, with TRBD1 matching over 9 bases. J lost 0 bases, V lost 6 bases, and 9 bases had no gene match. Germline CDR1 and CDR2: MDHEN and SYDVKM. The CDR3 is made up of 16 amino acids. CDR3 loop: CASRPMTGGTSYEQYF. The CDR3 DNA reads TGTGCCAGCAGACCCATGACAGGGGGTACCTCCTACGAGCAGTACTTC.

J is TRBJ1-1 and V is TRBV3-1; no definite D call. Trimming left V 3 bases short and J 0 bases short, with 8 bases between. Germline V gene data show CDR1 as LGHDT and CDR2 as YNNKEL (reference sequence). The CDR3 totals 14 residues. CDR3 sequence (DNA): TGTGCCAGCAGCCACGGACTGCTGAACACTGAAGCTTTCTTT. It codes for CASSHGLLNTEAFF.

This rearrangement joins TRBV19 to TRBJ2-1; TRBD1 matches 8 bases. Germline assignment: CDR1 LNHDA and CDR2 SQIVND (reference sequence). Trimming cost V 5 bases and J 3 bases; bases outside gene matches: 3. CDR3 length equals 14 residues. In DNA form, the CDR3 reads TGTGCCAGTAGTTTGGGACAGGACTACAATGAGCAGTTCTTC. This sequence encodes CASSLGQDYNEQFF.

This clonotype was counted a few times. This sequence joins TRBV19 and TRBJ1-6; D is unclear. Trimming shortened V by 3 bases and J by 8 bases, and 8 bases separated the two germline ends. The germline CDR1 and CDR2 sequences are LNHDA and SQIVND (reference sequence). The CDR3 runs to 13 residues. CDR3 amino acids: CASSIGKDSPLHF. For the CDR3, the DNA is TGTGCCAGTAGTATTGGAAAGGATTCACCCCTCCACTTT.

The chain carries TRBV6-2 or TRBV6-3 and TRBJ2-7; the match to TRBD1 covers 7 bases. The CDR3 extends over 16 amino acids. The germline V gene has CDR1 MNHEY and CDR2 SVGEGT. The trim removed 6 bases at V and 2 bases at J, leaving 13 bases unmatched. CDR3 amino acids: CASSQVGTAYPYEQYF. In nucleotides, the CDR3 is TGTGCCAGCAGCCAAGTCGGGACAGCGTACCCCTACGAGCAGTACTTC.

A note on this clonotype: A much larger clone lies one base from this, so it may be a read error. CDR3 residues: CASSQQSTLEQYF. The CDR3 DNA reads TGTGCCAGCAGCCAGCAGAGTACCCTCGAGCAGTACTTC. This rearrangement joins TRBV4-2 to TRBJ2-7; D gene uncertain. V was trimmed by 3 bases and J by 6 bases, leaving 12 bases between them. CDR3 length: 13 residues. Germline CDR1 reads LGHNA; CDR2 reads YNFKEQ.

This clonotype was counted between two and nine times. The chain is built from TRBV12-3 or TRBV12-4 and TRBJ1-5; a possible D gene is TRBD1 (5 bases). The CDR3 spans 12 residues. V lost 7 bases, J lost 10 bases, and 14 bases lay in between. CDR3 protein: CASTFQGLPQHF. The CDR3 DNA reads TGTGCCAGCACCTTCCAGGGTTTACCCCAGCATTTT.

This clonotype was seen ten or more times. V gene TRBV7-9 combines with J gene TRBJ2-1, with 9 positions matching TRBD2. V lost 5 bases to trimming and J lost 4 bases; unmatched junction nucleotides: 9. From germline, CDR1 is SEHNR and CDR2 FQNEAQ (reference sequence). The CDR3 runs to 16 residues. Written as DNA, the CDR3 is TGTGCCAGCAGCCCCTCCTTAGCGGGGGTTTACAATGAGCAGTTCTTC. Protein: CASSPSLAGVYNEQFF.